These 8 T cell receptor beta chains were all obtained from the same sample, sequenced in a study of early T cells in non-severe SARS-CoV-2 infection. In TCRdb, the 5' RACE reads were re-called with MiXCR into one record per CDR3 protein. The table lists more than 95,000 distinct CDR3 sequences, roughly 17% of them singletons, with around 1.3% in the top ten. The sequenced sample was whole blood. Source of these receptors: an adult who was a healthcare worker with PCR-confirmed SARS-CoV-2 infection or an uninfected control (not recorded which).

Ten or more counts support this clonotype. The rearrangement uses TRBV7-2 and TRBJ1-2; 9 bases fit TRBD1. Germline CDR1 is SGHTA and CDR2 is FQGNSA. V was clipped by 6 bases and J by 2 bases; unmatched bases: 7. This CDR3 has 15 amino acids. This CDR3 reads CASSYIQGANYGYTF. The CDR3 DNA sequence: TGTGCCAGCAGTTATATACAGGGGGCGAACTATGGCTACACCTTC.

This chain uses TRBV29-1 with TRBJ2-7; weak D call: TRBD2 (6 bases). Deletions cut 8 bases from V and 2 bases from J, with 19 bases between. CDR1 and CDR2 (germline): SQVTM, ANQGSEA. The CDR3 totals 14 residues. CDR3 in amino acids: CSIRDGGSPYEQYF. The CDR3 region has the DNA TGCAGCATTAGAGACGGGGGTTCGCCCTACGAGCAGTACTTC.

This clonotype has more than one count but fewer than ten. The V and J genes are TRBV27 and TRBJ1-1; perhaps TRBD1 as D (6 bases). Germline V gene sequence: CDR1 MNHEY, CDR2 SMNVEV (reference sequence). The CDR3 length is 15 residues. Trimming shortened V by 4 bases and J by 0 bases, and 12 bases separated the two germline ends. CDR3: CASSSLDSLNTEAFF. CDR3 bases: TGTGCCAGCAGTTCGTTGGACAGCTTGAACACTGAAGCTTTCTTT.

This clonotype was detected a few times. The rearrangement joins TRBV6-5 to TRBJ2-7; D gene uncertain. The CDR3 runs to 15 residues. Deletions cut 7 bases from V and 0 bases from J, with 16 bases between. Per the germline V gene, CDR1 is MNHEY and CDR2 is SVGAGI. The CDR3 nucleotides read TGTGCCAGCACCCCGGCCATGCGGAGCTCCTACGAGCAGTACTTC. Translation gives CASTPAMRSSYEQYF.

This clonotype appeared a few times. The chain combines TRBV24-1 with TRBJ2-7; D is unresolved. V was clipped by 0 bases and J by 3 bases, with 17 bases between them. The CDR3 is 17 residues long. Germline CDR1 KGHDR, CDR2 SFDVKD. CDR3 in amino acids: CATSDLQGSTDHYEQYF. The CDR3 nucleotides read TGTGCCACCAGTGATTTGCAAGGTTCAACAGACCACTACGAGCAGTACTTC.

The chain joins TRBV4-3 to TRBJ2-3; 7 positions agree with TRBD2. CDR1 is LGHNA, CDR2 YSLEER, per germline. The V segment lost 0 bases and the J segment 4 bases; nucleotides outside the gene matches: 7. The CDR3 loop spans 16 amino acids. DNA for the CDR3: TGCGCCAGCAGCCAAGATCCAGCTAGCGGATCAGATACGCAGTATTTT. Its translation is CASSQDPASGSDTQYF.

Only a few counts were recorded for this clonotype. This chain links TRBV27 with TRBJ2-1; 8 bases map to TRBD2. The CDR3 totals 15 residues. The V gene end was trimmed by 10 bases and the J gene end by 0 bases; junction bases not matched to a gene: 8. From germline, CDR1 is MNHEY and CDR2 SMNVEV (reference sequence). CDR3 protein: CATRASGSSYNEQFF. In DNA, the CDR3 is TGTGCCACTAGGGCCAGCGGGAGCTCCTACAATGAGCAGTTCTTC.

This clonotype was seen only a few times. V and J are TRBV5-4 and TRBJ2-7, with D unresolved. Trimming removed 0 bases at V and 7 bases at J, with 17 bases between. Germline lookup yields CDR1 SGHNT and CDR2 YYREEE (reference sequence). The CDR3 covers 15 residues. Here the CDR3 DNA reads TGTGCCAGCAGCTTGGATGGCGCATCCGACGGGGAGCAGTACTTC. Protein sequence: CASSLDGASDGEQYF.